The 21 T cell receptor beta chains listed next were all sequenced from one sample in a study of shared clonotypes between healthy human individuals (dated by TCRdb to 2020 to 2021). Library creation used the immunoSEQ multiplex PCR assay. The table comes from immuneACCESS by way of TCRdb, which keeps in-frame sequences with V and J called. Part of the clones is missing from these tables; in studies checked, under half for an unresolved V gene and the rest for unknown reasons. This sample holds about 2.1 million clones; over 85% were observed only once. Over 1.5% of the sample is taken by the ten largest. CD8 naive samples were obtained by positive selection for CCR7 among CD45RO-negative cells, yielding a CD45RA+CCR7+ population from which TemRA cells were excluded. The sequencing sample was made of naive CD8+ T cells from PBMCs. Per the publication, the cell subset or site label means: CD45RA+CCR7+. These receptors all come from a man aged 18-30 years in good health. Some clones in this sample may be carry-over from other donors' samples.

The gene calls are TRBV2 and TRBJ2-1, with 8 bases lining up with TRBD1. V shed 2 bases and J 8 bases; nucleotides not matched to a gene: 8. Looked up from germline, CDR1 is SNHLY and CDR2 is FYNNEI. The CDR3 sequence is 15 residues long. The CDR3 loop is CASSEIFRGQDEQFF. In DNA form, the CDR3 reads TGTGCCAGCAGTGAAATTTTCAGGGGGCAGGATGAGCAGTTCTTC.

This chain uses TRBV6-6 with TRBJ2-2, with TRBD2 as a possible D gene (5 bases). With 7 bases removed from V and 7 bases from J, the gap between germline ends came to 7 bases. CDR3 length equals 11 residues. Germline V CDR1 and CDR2: MNHNY, SVGAGI (reference sequence). The CDR3 DNA sequence: TGTGCCAGCACCCGGGACGGGGAGCTGTTTTTT. It specifies CASTRDGELFF.

This chain links TRBV28 with TRBJ2-2, with D hard to call. Looked up from germline, CDR1 is MDHEN and CDR2 is SYDVKM. Trimming took 10 bases from V and 7 from J, leaving 7 bases between them. The CDR3 runs to 10 residues. The CDR3 nucleotides are TGTGCCATCGGTGACGGGGAGCTGTTTTTT. This codes for CAIGDGELFF.

Regarding this clone: At one of its ends the junction is not consistent with the germline gene, which may arise from a read error. The V call is TRBV19, the J call TRBJ2-7, with a possible D match to TRBD1 (5 bases). This CDR3 region has 13 residues. CDR1 and CDR2 (germline): LNHDA, SQIVND (reference sequence). The CDR3, as DNA: TGTGCCTGTAGGAGCAGGGATGGCCGCGGGCAGTACTTC. This gives the protein CACRSRDGRGQYF.

The chain employs TRBV11-2 and TRBJ1-2; D is undetermined. The CDR3 loop spans 16 amino acids. Deletions cut 1 base from V and 5 bases from J, with 17 bases between. In germline, CDR1 is SGHAT, CDR2 FQNNGV. The DNA for the CDR3 is TGTGCCAGCAGCTTAGTCTCGCGCGGAGAGATATATGGCTACACCTTC. Protein: CASSLVSRGEIYGYTF.

The V gene is TRBV12-2, the J gene TRBJ2-7; the table's TRBD2 call for D was not verified on the DNA. TRBV12-2 is a documented pseudogene. The CDR3 sequence is 16 residues long. DNA of the CDR3: TGTGCAAGTCGCTTAGTGGTACCCTCCTATTACTACGAGCAGTACTTC. This codes for CASRLVVPSYYYEQYF.

The chain is built from TRBV21-1 and TRBJ2-7. TRBV21-1 is a pseudogene. The CDR3 length is 18 residues. The CDR3 bases are TGTGCCAGCAGCAAAGCGAAGCTCCGGGACGGATCCTCCTACGAGCAGTACTTC. It is translated as CASSKAKLRDGSSYEQYF.

V usage is TRBV4-1 and J usage is TRBJ2-1; no firm D call. There are 16 residues in the CDR3. Trimming stripped 4 bases from V and 0 bases from J, with 13 bases between. Germline loops: CDR1 MGHRA, CDR2 YSYEKL. CDR3 loop: CASSLGIIGSYNEQFF. The CDR3 DNA follows: TGCGCCAGCAGCCTCGGAATTATCGGCTCCTACAATGAGCAGTTCTTC.

This chain links TRBV27 with TRBJ1-2; 12 nucleotides match TRBD1. Germline CDR1 and CDR2: MNHEY and SMNVEV (reference sequence). The CDR3 consists of 17 residues. Losses at the gene ends were 5 bases for V and 3 bases for J; bases not matched to a gene: 10. The CDR3 is CASSQTAGTGGHYGYTF. The CDR3 DNA reads as TGTGCCAGCAGTCAAACCGCCGGGACAGGGGGCCACTATGGCTACACCTTC.

This clone has just one count. V gene TRBV15 combines with J gene TRBJ1-5; tentative D call: TRBD1 (5 bases). Trimming took off 6 bases at V and 4 bases at J, with 16 bases between the two ends. The CDR3 totals 15 residues. CDR1 is LNHNV, CDR2 YYDKDF, per germline (reference sequence). Here the CDR3 reads CATSSDGGSNQPQHF. CDR3 DNA: TGTGCCACCAGTTCCGACGGGGGGTCAAATCAGCCCCAGCATTTT.

The chain has TRBV6-1 and TRBJ1-1; a weak D match, TRBD1 (5 bases). In germline, CDR1 is MNHNS, CDR2 SASEGT. The CDR3 is 17 residues long. Trimming removed 2 bases at V and 5 bases at J, with 21 bases between. For the CDR3, the DNA is TGTGCCAGCAGTGAAATGAATTTGGCACCGGGGGGGACTGAAGCTTTCTTT. Its protein product is CASSEMNLAPGGTEAFF.

On this clone: The sample contains more than one DNA sequence encoding this CDR3. This rearrangement joins TRBV5-6 to TRBJ2-7, with no clear D. Germline CDR1 reads SGHDT; CDR2 reads YYEEEE. The length of the CDR3 is 13 residues. Trimming stripped 0 bases from V and 4 bases from J, with 8 bases between. CDR3 protein: CASSLGGGYEQYF. The CDR3 nucleotides read TGTGCCAGCAGCTTGGGAGGTGGGTACGAGCAGTACTTC.

The chain employs TRBV29-1 and TRBJ1-3; D ambiguous. Germline CDR1 SQVTM, CDR2 ANQGSEA. The CDR3 extends over 15 amino acids. Trimming pared 0 bases from V and 0 bases from J, leaving 9 bases between. The CDR3 reads CSVEESGRSGNTIYF. Here the CDR3 DNA reads TGCAGCGTTGAAGAGTCAGGTCGCTCTGGAAACACCATATATTTT.

The chain employs TRBV9 and TRBJ2-7; 7 nucleotides match TRBD2. CDR3 length: 16 residues. The germline CDR1 and CDR2 sequences are SGDLS and YYNGEE. After removal of 0 bases from V and 2 bases from J, the junction contained 8 bases not matched to a gene. CDR3 DNA sequence: TGTGCCAGCAGCGTAGAAGGGTCTAGCGGTCCCTACGAGCAGTACTTC. Protein: CASSVEGSSGPYEQYF.

V is TRBV10-3 and J is TRBJ2-6; D possibly corresponds to TRBD2 (5 bases). Germline V lookup: CDR1 ENHRY, CDR2 SYGVKD. The V end was cut by 6 bases, the J end by 0 bases, with 12 bases between. CDR3 length equals 16 residues. The CDR3 is CAIRRAERSGANVLTF. The CDR3 coding sequence is TGTGCCATCAGGCGGGCGGAACGCTCTGGGGCCAACGTCCTGACTTTC.

The chain has TRBV6-4 and TRBJ2-1; 11 bases are a match to TRBD2. V lost 5 bases to trimming and J lost 5 bases; unmatched junction nucleotides: 5. From germline, CDR1 is MRHNA and CDR2 SNTAGT. CDR3 length: 15 residues. The CDR3 DNA is TGTGCCAGCAGTACCGGGACTAGCGGCGACAATGAGCAGTTCTTC. Translated, it gives CASSTGTSGDNEQFF.

This rearrangement joins TRBV5-5 to TRBJ1-1; 8 positions agree with TRBD1. V dropped 3 bases and J dropped 3; count of bases not matched to a gene: 13. The CDR3 has 17 amino acids. Germline V gene sequence: CDR1 SGHKS, CDR2 YYEKEE (reference sequence). The CDR3 sequence is CASSSSAGQVIYTEAFF. CDR3 in DNA: TGTGCCAGCAGCTCCTCGGCGGGACAGGTAATATACACTGAAGCTTTCTTT.

V and J are TRBV29-1 and TRBJ2-2; D perhaps matches TRBD1 (5 bases). The germline V gene has CDR1 SQVTM and CDR2 ANQGSEA. This CDR3 spans 13 amino acids. V was pared by 7 bases and J by 0 bases, with 9 bases between. Written as DNA, the CDR3 is TGCAGCGCCCGGACACCGAACACCGGGGAGCTGTTTTTT. This translates into CSARTPNTGELFF.

The V call is TRBV27, the J call TRBJ2-5, with TRBD2 as a possible D gene (5 bases). Germline values: CDR1 MNHEY, CDR2 SMNVEV (reference sequence). This CDR3 comprises 13 residues. Trimming pared 6 bases from V and 4 bases from J, leaving 12 bases between. CDR3 nucleotide sequence: TGTGCCAGCAGACCGGGGAGAGGAGAGACCCAGTACTTC. Translation gives CASRPGRGETQYF.

This chain uses TRBV9 with TRBJ2-4, with D perhaps matching TRBD1 or TRBD2 (5 bases each). The CDR3 extends over 15 amino acids. The germline V and J ends were trimmed by 3 bases and 7 bases, with 17 bases remaining between them. Germline CDR1 reads SGDLS; CDR2 reads YYNGEE. The CDR3 DNA is TGTGCCAGCAGCGGCTCCGAGGGGATTATGAACATTCAGTACTTC. Amino acid sequence: CASSGSEGIMNIQYF.

The V call is TRBV4-1, the J call TRBJ2-3; perhaps TRBD1 as D (5 bases). With 0 bases removed from V and 6 bases from J, the gap between germline ends came to 10 bases. The CDR3 runs 14 residues. Germline V CDR1 and CDR2: MGHRA, YSYEKL. The CDR3 loop reads CASSQEGLRDTQYF. DNA for the CDR3: TGCGCCAGCAGCCAAGAGGGGCTTCGCGATACGCAGTATTTT.